This T cell receptor (beta chain) emerged from a study of blood T cell repertoires in COVID-19 (dated by TCRdb to about 2020). About the full investigation: Samples covering the acute and convalescent phases of COVID-19 were provided by collaborators in the United States, Italy and Spain. The repertoires were made available in a free public database intended to serve as a resource for research on the immune response to SARS-CoV-2. The material from the prospective study consisted of cDNA or gDNA derived from T cells, B-cell-depleted T cells, or PBMCs. Samples were obtained from the ongoing ImmuneRACE study (first 160 participants) and from 1,200 or so subjects provided by 6 global collaborators. Where HLA class I and class II types were available, the types were taken from metadata supplied by the sample provider, not from assay-based typing. Sample metadata almost always included a de-identified subject ID, COVID-19 status, age in years and sex. Deeply sampled blood TCRbeta repertoires from subjects exposed to, actively infected with, or recovered from COVID-19 were included in the dataset.

Points on this clone: The specificity of this receptor is unknown. Nothing much larger sits one base from this clone, and base qualities are not available.

From the germline V gene (reference sequence), CDR1 is MNHNY and CDR2 is SVGAGI. The CDR3 measures 13 amino acids from cysteine to phenylalanine. The retained sequence is limited to the CDR3, 39 bases, with the frame set at the first base. V lost 2 bases and J lost 5 bases; the stretch between them is 9 bases long. Summary of the overall study and its limitations: The quantity of clinical and demographic metadata differed by source and by participant and was supplied without curation.

Collaborating institutions collected whole blood in K2EDTA tubes following their own protocols. For TCRbeta analysis, collaborator samples were shipped as frozen whole blood, as isolated PBMCs, or as DNA extracted from either sample type. TCRbeta CDR3 regions were amplified from genomic DNA using the immunoSEQ Assay, a bias-controlled multiplex PCR. In the original analysis: The number of nucleated cells in each sample was estimated from the amplification of reference gene primers within the assay. To quantify the absolute abundance of each unique TCRbeta CDR3 rearrangement, sequence reads were collapsed and filtered. For each sample, productive Simpson clonality was calculated as the square root of Simpson's diversity index over productive rearrangements. TCRdb re-hosts the immuneACCESS table, in-frame sequences only. Its copies lack some clones; in the studies checked, an unresolved V gene accounts for under half of them, and the cause for the rest is not known. That table gives V, J and clone size, and the DNA gave D and trimming. In all, the sample holds 70,000 to 80,000 clones, and approximately 86% of those were seen once. Clones ranked in the top ten supply about 12% of the sample.

This sequence uses TRBV6-6 and TRBJ1-2; the D segment cannot be called with confidence. Source material: peripheral blood. The receptor was derived from a woman aged 60-75 years with acute or convalescent COVID-19. Here the CDR3 is given as CASSYEPLYGYTF. The DNA is TGTGCCAGCAGTTACGAGCCTCTTTATGGCTACACCTTC.